What follows is one TCR beta chain and its context. The target of this receptor is not known. There are no base qualities to consult, and no much larger clone falls within one base. Spanning cysteine to phenylalanine, the CDR3 consists of 17 amino acids. The entry retains the CDR3 DNA only, 51 bases that are in frame from base 1. The germline V gene (reference sequence) yields GTSNPN for CDR1 and SVGIG for CDR2. V loses 2 bases of germline sequence and J loses 0 bases, and the interval between the two ends is 17 bases. Sorted T cell subsets were CFSE-labeled and co-cultured for approximately 5 days with allogeneic regulatory or mature dendritic cells at a 1:10 DC:T ratio. FACS was used to sort naive T cells as CD45RA+ cells and memory T cells as CD45RO+ CD4+ or CD8+ cells. The T cells used for TCR sequencing were obtained from a couple of healthy control subjects. Genomic DNA was extracted with the Qiagen DNeasy Blood & Tissue Kit.

A multiplexed two-step PCR with Vbeta-specific forward primers and Jbeta-specific reverse primers was used to amplify the TCRbeta CDR3 regions. TCRbeta libraries were sequenced on an Illumina instrument through the immunoSEQ service. In the original analysis: IMGT annotation was used to assign V, D and J genes, and synthetic CDR3 analogues were used to correct the counts for multiplex PCR bias. The immunoSEQ Analyzer calculated repertoire clonality as one minus the normalized Shannon entropy. Whether a clone counted as expanded was decided by Fisher's exact test with Benjamini-Hochberg false discovery rate control and a two-tailed cutoff of P<0.01. TCRdb provides this immuneACCESS table in a form limited to in-frame rearrangements. Some clones are lacking; in checked studies, under half of them reflect an unresolved V gene, and why the rest are absent is not known. From that table come the V and J calls and clone size; the DNA was used to work out D and trimming. This sample holds tens of thousands of clones; 85% were observed only once. 0.26% of the sample is taken by the ten largest.

These data come from a study of regulatory dendritic cells for organ transplantation (TCRdb year 2017). Regarding the study in general: Monocytes were cultured with vitamin D3 on days 0 and 4 and with IL-10 on day 4 to generate regulatory dendritic cells. On day 6, LPS was added to the DC cultures to test how the DCs responded to a strong maturation-inducing agent. Before and after allostimulation with regulatory or mature dendritic cells, TCRbeta repertoires were sequenced from sorted naive and memory CD4+ and CD8+ T cells.

General study outcomes and caveats: Sequencing was done in only two subjects, and the authors reported considerable heterogeneity between individuals in the alloreactive memory CD8+ T cell pool. Expansion of memory CD8+ clones was induced by allostimulation in both subjects, but more limited expansion appeared to be induced by regulatory dendritic cells than by mature dendritic cells. Among the resting subsets, memory CD8+ T cells contained the most alloreactive TCR clonotypes. Highly diverse repertoires were observed in naive CD4+ and CD8+ T cells, whereas lower diversity was observed in memory cells, and the most oligoclonal repertoires were found in memory CD8+ cells.

The sequencing sample was made of naive CD4+ T cells from blood cultured with dendritic cells. The cell subset or site tag for this specimen amounts to: CD45RA+ naive T cells. The clonotype comes from a human donor in good health. Recombination joined TRBV30 with TRBJ2-1; no D gene call is confident. The DNA reads as follows: TGTGCCTGGAGTCGCCGGAGTGCTAGGGCCTCCTACAATGAGCAGTTCTTC. Translated, it reads CAWSRRSARASYNEQFF.